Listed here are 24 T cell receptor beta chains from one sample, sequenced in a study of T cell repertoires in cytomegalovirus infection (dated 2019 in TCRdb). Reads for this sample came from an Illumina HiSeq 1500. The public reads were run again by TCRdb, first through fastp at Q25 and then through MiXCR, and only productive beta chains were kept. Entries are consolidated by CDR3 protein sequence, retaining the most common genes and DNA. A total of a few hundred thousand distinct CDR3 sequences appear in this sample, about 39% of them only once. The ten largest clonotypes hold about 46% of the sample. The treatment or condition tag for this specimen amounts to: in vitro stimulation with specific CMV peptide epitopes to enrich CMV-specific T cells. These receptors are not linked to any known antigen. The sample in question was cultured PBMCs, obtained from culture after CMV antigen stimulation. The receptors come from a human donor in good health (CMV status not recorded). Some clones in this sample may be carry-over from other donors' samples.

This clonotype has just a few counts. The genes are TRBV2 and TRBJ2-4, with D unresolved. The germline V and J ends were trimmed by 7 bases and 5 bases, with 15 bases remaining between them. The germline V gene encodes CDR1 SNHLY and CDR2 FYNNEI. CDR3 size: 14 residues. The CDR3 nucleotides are TGTGCCAGCATTAGAGTCGGCGGAGAAAACATTCAGTACTTC. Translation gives CASIRVGGENIQYF.

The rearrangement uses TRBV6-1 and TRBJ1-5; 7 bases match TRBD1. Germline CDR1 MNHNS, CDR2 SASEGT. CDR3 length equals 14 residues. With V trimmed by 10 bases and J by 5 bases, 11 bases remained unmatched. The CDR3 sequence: CATKTGIGDQPQHF. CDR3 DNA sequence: TGTGCCACCAAGACAGGGATAGGGGATCAGCCCCAGCATTTT.

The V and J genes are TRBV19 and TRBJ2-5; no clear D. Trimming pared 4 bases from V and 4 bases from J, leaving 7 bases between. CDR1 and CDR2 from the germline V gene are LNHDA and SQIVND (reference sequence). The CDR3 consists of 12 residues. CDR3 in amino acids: CASSSWGETQYF. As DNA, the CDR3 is TGTGCCAGTAGTAGCTGGGGAGAGACCCAGTACTTC.

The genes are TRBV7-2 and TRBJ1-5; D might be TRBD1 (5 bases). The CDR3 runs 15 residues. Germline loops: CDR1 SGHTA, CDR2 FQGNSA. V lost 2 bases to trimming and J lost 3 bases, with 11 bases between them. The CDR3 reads CASSLSGVNNQPQHF. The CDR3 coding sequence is TGTGCCAGCAGCTTATCGGGGGTGAACAATCAGCCCCAGCATTTT.

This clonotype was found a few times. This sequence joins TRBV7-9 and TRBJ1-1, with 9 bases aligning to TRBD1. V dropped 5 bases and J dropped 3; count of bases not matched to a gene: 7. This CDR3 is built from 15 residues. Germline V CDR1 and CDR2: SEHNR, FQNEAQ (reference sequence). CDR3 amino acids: CASSKGQGGDTEAFF. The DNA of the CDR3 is TGTGCCAGCAGCAAGGGACAGGGAGGGGACACTGAAGCTTTCTTT.

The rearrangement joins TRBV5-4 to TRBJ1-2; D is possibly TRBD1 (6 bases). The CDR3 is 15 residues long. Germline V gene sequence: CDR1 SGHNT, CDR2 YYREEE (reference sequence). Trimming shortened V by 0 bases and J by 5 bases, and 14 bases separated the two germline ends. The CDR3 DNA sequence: TGTGCCAGCAGCTTGGGACAGGCCGTAATTTATGGCTACACCTTC. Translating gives CASSLGQAVIYGYTF.

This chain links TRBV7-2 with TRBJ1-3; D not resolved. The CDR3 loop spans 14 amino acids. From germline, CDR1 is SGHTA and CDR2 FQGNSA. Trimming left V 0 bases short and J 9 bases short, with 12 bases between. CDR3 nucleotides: TGTGCCAGCAGCTTAGCGCAAACTTTAGGCACCATATATTTT. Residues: CASSLAQTLGTIYF. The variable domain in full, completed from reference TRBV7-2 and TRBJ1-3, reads GAGVSQSPSNKVTEKGKDVELRCDPISGHTALYWYRQSLGQGLEFLIYFQGNSAPDKSGLPSDRFSAERTGGSVSTLTIQRTQQEDSAVYLCASSLAQTLGTIYFGEGSWLTVV.

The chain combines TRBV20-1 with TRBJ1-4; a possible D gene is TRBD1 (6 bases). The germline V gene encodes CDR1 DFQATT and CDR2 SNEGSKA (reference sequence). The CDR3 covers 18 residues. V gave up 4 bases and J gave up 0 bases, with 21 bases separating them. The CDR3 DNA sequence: TGCAGTGCTACCCCCCATGGAAGGGGGGTTGCAACTAATGAAAAACTGTTTTTT. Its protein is CSATPHGRGVATNEKLFF.

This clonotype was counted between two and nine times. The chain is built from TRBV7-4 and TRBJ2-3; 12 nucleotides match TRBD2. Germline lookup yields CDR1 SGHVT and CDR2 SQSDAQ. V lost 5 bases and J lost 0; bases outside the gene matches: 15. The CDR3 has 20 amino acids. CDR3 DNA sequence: TGTGCCAGCAGCCCTGGGACAGGGGCTAGCGGGAGGGCTAGCACAGATACGCAGTATTTT. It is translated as CASSPGTGASGRASTDTQYF.

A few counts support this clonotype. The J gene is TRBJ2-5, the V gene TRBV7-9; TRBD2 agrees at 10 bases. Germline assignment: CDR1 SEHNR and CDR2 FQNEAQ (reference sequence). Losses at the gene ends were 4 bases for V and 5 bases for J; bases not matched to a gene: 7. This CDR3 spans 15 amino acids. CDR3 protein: CASSSIAGGRETQYF. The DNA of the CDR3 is TGTGCCAGCAGCTCGATAGCGGGAGGCAGGGAGACCCAGTACTTC.

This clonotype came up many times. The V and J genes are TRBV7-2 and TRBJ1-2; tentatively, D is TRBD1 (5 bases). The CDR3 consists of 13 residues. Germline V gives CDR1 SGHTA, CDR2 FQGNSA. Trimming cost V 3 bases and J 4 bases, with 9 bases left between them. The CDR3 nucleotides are TGTGCCAGCAGCTTCGGGGGTCCCTATGGCTACACCTTC. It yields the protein CASSFGGPYGYTF.

CDR3 nucleotides: TGTGCCGCCGCCCGGACTAGCGGGGGGGCATCCTACAATGAGCAGTTCTTC. This encodes CAAARTSGGASYNEQFF. This chain connects TRBV10-3 to TRBJ2-1; 15 nucleotides line up with TRBD2. Germline-derived CDR1 and CDR2 are ENHRY and SYGVKD. The CDR3 consists of 17 residues. The V segment lost 11 bases and the J segment 1 base; nucleotides outside the gene matches: 9.

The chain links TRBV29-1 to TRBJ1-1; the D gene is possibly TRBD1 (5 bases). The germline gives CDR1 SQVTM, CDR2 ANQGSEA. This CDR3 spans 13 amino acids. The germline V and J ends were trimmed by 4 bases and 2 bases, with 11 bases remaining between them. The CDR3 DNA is TGCAGCGTTGGGGGCGGAGGCAACACTGAAGCTTTCTTT. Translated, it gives CSVGGGGNTEAFF.

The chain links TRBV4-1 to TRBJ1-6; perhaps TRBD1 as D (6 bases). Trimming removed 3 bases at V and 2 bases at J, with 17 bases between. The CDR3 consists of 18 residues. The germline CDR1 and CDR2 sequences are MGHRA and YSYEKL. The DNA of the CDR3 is TGCGCCAGCAGCCAGTTCGTACAGGGAAGAGCCTATAATTCACCCCTCCACTTT. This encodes CASSQFVQGRAYNSPLHF.

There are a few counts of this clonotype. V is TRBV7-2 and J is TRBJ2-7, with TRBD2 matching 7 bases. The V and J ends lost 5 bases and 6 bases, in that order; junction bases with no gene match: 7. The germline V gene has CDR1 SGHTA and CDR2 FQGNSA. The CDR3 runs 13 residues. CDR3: CASSTSEGLEQYF. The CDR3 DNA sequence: TGTGCCAGCAGCACTAGCGAGGGGCTCGAGCAGTACTTC.

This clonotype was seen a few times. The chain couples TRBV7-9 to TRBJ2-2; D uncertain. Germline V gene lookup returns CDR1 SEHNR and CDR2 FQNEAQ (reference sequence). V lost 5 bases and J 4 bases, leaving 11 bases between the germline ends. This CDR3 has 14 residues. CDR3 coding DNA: TGTGCCAGCAGCACAAAAGGGTCCACCGGGGAGCTGTTTTTT. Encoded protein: CASSTKGSTGELFF.

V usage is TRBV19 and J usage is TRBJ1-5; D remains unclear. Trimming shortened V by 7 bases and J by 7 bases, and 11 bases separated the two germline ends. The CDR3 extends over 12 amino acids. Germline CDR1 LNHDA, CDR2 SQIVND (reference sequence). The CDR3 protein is CASTGVGQPQHF. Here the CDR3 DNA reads TGTGCCAGTACCGGTGTAGGGCAGCCCCAGCATTTT.

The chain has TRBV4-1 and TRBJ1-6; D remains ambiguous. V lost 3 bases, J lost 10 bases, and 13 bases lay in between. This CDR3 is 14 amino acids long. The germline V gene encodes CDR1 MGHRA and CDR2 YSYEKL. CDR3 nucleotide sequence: TGCGCCAGCAGCCAGGGGTGGGCAATGTCACCCCTCCACTTT. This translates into CASSQGWAMSPLHF.

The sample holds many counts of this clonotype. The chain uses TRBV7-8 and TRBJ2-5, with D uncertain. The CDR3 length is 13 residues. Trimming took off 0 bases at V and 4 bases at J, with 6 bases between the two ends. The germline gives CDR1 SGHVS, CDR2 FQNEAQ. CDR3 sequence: CASSLAPRETQYF. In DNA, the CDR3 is TGTGCCAGCAGCTTAGCGCCGCGAGAGACCCAGTACTTC. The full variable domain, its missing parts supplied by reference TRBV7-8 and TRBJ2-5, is GAGVSQSPRYKVAKRGQDVALRCDPISGHVSLFWYQQALGQGPEFLTYFQNEAQLDKSGLPSDRFFAERPEGSVSTLKIQRTQQEDSAVYLCASSLAPRETQYFGPGTRLLVL.

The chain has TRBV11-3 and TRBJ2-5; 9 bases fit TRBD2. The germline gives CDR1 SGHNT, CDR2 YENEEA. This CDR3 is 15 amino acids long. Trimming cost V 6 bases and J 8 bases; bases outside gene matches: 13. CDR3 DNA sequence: TGTGCCAGCAGAAGGAAGAGACTAGCGGAGAATACCCAGTACTTC. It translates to CASRRKRLAENTQYF.

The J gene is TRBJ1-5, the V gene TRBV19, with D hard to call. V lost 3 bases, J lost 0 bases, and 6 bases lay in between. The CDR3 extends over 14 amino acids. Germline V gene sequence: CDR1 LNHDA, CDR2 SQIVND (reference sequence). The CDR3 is CASSMTLSNQPQHF. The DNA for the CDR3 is TGTGCCAGTAGTATGACACTTAGCAATCAGCCCCAGCATTTT.

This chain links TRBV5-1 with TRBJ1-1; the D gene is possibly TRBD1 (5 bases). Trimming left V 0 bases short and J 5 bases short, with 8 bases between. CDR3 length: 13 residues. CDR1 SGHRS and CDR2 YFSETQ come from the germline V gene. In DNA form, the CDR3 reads TGCGCCAGCAGCTTGGTAGGGGAGACTGAAGCTTTCTTT. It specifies CASSLVGETEAFF.

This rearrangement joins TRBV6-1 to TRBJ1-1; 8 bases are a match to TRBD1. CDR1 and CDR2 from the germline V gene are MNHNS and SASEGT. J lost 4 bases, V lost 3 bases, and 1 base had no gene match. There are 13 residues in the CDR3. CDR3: CASSDRGLTEAFF. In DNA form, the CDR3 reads TGTGCCAGCAGTGACAGGGGGCTCACTGAAGCTTTCTTT.

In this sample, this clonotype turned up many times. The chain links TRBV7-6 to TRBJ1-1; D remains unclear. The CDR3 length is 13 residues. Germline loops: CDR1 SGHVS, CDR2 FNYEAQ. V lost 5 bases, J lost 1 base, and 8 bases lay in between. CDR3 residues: CASSRTENTEAFF. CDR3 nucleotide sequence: TGTGCCAGCAGCCGAACAGAGAACACTGAAGCTTTCTTT. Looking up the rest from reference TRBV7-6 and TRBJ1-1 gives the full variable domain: GAGVSQSPRYKVTKRGQDVALRCDPISGHVSLYWYRQALGQGPEFLTYFNYEAQQDKSGLPNDRFSAERPEGSISTLTIQRTEQRDSAMYRCASSRTENTEAFFGQGTRLTVV.